This is a list of T cell receptor beta chains from one sample in a study of tumor and adjacent non-tumor tissue in lung cancer. TCRdb redid the calling of the multiplex PCR reads with MiXCR, one entry per CDR3 protein. The profile shows around 200,000 distinct CDR3 sequences, 60% to 85% of them singletons. Input material: lung tumor tissue. The receptors shown here come from a man aged 60 to 75 with non-small cell lung cancer. The CDR3 runs from the conserved cysteine through the conserved F or W. Each record gives: clone size, D gene, V gene, J gene, CDR3 DNA, CDR3 protein. D genes are given only for firm matches. The size of a clone is reported for some rows only, either as once, few or many, or as a class for expanded clones.

.	.	TRBV11-2	TRBJ2-6	TGTGCCAGCATTCATACCTCTGGGGCCAAGGTCCTGACTTTC	CASIHTSGAKVLTF
.	TRBD1	TRBV12-3/TRBV12-4	TRBJ2-5	TGTGTCAGCAGTCCCGGGACAGGAGAGACCCAGTACTTC	CVSSPGTGETQYF
.	.	TRBV6-1	TRBJ1-6	TGTGCCAGCAGGGCTAGGGTTGAGTCACCCCTCCACTTT	CASRARVESPLHF
many	.	TRBV29-1	TRBJ2-3	TGCAGCGTCCCGATGGGCGCAGATACGCAGTATTTT	CSVPMGADTQYF
few	.	TRBV20-1	TRBJ2-7	TGCAGTGCTAGACCAAACAGGGACTCCTACGAGCAGTACTTC	CSARPNRDSYEQYF
.	TRBD1	TRBV12-3/TRBV12-4	TRBJ1-2	TGTGCCAGCAGTTATCCGGGACAGGGCTACTATGGCTACACCTTC	CASSYPGQGYYGYTF
.	.	TRBV20-1	TRBJ1-2	TGTAGTGCTAGCGGCTGGAGCGAGGGCTACACCTTC	CSASGWSEGYTF
.	.	TRBV6-6	TRBJ1-2	TGTGCCAACAAAGGACTAAACTATGGCTACACCTTC	CANKGLNYGYTF
.	.	TRBV12-3/TRBV12-4	TRBJ2-3	TGTGCCAGCAGTGATGGCCTTATGGATACGCAGTATTTT	CASSDGLMDTQYF
.	.	TRBV5-4	TRBJ1-1	TGTGCCAGCAGCCCCTCAGGAGAGGAGGGGCTTCAAGCTTTCTTT	CASSPSGEEGLQAFF
.	.	TRBV20-1	TRBJ1-5	TGCTGTGCTAGTTTGGGCGGGAATAGCAATCAGCCCCAGCATTTT	CCASLGGNSNQPQHF
.	.	TRBV6-5	TRBJ2-7	TGTGCCAGCGGCAATGGGGGAGTCACTTGCTACGAACATTACTTC	CASGNGGVTCYEHYF
few	.	TRBV15	TRBJ2-2	TGTGCCACCTCTACAACCACCGGGGAGCTGTTTTTT	CATSTTTGELFF
.	.	TRBV6-1	TRBJ2-3	TGTGCCAGCAGTGAAGGACCCCAAGGGGGTGATGCGCAGTATTTT	CASSEGPQGGDAQYF
.	.	TRBV11-2	TRBJ2-5	TGTGCCAGCAGCTCCACAAGGGGGGGCCAAAGGAGACAGTACTTC	CASSSTRGGQRRQYF